This T cell receptor (beta chain) derives from a study of shared clonotypes between healthy human individuals. The study, taken as a whole, reports: Several donors showed sharing of about 5.5% of naive CD4 clonotypes. Rarefaction showed sorted-subset sequencing was incomplete despite large depth.

Data came from immunoSEQ multiplex PCR; TCRdb stores just in-frame clones and leaves some out. Of about 1.9 million clones detected, just over 90% appear once; the ten largest clones hold approximately 1.7%. CDR3 length equals 13 residues. Per the germline V gene, CDR1 is MNHNS and CDR2 is SASEGT. The V end was cut by 5 bases, the J end by 4 bases, with 12 bases between. Terminally differentiated effector memory CD45RA+ cells were excluded from the naive CD8 cells, which were CD45RO-negative and positively selected for CCR7. With respect to this clone: Antigen specificity is unknown.

This TCR was recovered from a man aged 18 to 30 in good health. Some clones in this sample may be carry-over from other donors' samples. Sequenced sample: naive CD8+ T cells from PBMCs. The rearrangement uses TRBV6-1 and TRBJ2-7, with D possibly being TRBD1 (6 bases). Here the CDR3 DNA reads TGTGCCAGCAGTCAGGGGCCGGAGTACGAGCAGTACTTC. This gives the protein CASSQGPEYEQYF.